Listed here is a single TCR beta chain. Its target is not known. Germline loops: CDR1 PRHDT, CDR2 FYEKMQ (reference sequence). With 0 bases clipped from V and 5 bases from J, the junction kept 6 bases outside the gene matches. The length of the CDR3 is 16 residues. TCRdb redid the calling of the RT-PCR reads with MiXCR, one entry per CDR3 protein. Of around 250,000 distinct CDR3 sequences in the sample, less than 15% were seen once. This record belongs to a study of response to subunit inactivated influenza vaccine. Study-level findings and limits: The study's authors posited that every seasonal influenza vaccination enlists few new T cells.

The sequence came from a man between 45 and 60 years old who received an inactivated influenza vaccine. This chain joins TRBV13 and TRBJ2-1, with TRBD2 matching over 8 bases. Material: non-naive T cells sorted from PBMCs, obtained approximately 15 days before vaccination. The CDR3 sequence is CASSLGAGGGHNEQFF. The CDR3 region has the DNA TGTGCCAGCAGCTTAGGGGCGGGAGGCGGTCACAATGAGCAGTTCTTC.